The 27 T cell receptor beta chains below all came from one sample that was sequenced in a study of blood T cell repertoires in COVID-19. Only in-frame clones appear in the TCRdb table, and some are missing; sequencing was by immunoSEQ multiplex PCR. The sample holds 70,000 to 100,000 clones; approximately 71% are singletons and the top ten take roughly 4.2%. Material: peripheral blood. The receptor source for this set is a woman between 50 and 59 years old with acute or convalescent COVID-19.

This chain joins TRBV10-3 and TRBJ1-2, with D uncertain. The CDR3 is 14 amino acids. Germline CDR1 is ENHRY and CDR2 is SYGVKD. V was trimmed by 3 bases and J by 4 bases, leaving 12 bases between them. The CDR3, as DNA: TGTGCCATCAGTGACAACAGCAACTTCTATGGCTACACCTTC. Its translation is CAISDNSNFYGYTF.

The CDR3 sequence is CASSPTGGIGNTIYF. The DNA for the CDR3 is TGTGCCAGCAGCCCGACAGGGGGCATAGGAAACACCATATATTTT. V gene TRBV3-1 (or the pseudogene TRBV3-2) combines with J gene TRBJ1-3; 10 bases agree with TRBD1. The V and J ends lost 4 bases and 4 bases, in that order; junction bases with no gene match: 4. This CDR3 comprises 15 residues. The germline V gene encodes CDR1 LGHDT and CDR2 YNNKEL (reference sequence).

A few counts support this clone. The rearrangement links TRBV28 to TRBJ2-7, with a weak D call TRBD1 (5 bases). V was trimmed by 2 bases and J by 7 bases, leaving 9 bases between them. This CDR3 has 12 residues. Germline CDR1 reads MDHEN; CDR2 reads SYDVKM. CDR3 protein: CASSLPGQEQYF. DNA of the CDR3: TGTGCCAGCAGTTTACCAGGGCAGGAGCAGTACTTC.

The table lists this clone with a few counts. The gene calls are TRBV19 and TRBJ1-2, with 7 nucleotides matching TRBD1. Germline lookup yields CDR1 LNHDA and CDR2 SQIVND (reference sequence). Unmatched junction bases numbered 7, after V lost 3 bases and J lost 3 bases. The CDR3 length is 15 residues. The DNA for the CDR3 is TGTGCCAGTAGTATTGACAGGGCGGCCTACTATGGCTACACCTTC. Translated, it gives CASSIDRAAYYGYTF.

The rearrangement uses TRBV6-1 and TRBJ2-7; 7 nucleotides align to TRBD1. The CDR3 has 16 amino acids. CDR1 and CDR2 (germline): MNHNS, SASEGT. The trim removed 1 base at V and 4 bases at J, leaving 10 bases unmatched. The CDR3 region has the DNA TGTGCCAGCAGTGAAGGGTGGGGACAGTTATCTTACGAGCAGTACTTC. Protein product: CASSEGWGQLSYEQYF.

This clone was counted only a few times. The chain uses TRBV9 and TRBJ2-3; D uncertain. Germline V gene lookup returns CDR1 SGDLS and CDR2 YYNGEE. The V gene lost 0 bases and the J gene lost 2 bases, with 4 bases spanning the gap. This CDR3 contains 13 residues. CDR3 protein: CASSVGPTDTQYF. The CDR3 region has the DNA TGTGCCAGCAGCGTAGGGCCCACAGATACGCAGTATTTT.

The chain uses TRBV29-1 and TRBJ2-2; 10 nucleotides match TRBD1. The germline V gene has CDR1 SQVTM and CDR2 ANQGSEA. The CDR3 consists of 15 residues. Losses at the gene ends were 7 bases for V and 2 bases for J; bases not matched to a gene: 7. The CDR3 coding sequence is TGCAGCGCCACAAGGGACAGGGGAAACACCGGGGAGCTGTTTTTT. Protein sequence: CSATRDRGNTGELFF.

The V and J genes are TRBV6-5 and TRBJ1-2; 9 bases map to TRBD1. The CDR3 has 14 amino acids. The V gene's germline CDR1 is MNHEY and CDR2 SVGAGI. V was clipped by 7 bases and J by 3 bases; unmatched bases: 6. CDR3 region: CASKDRGKDYGYTF. DNA for the CDR3: TGTGCCAGCAAGGACAGGGGTAAGGACTATGGCTACACCTTC.

The rearrangement uses TRBV14 and TRBJ2-7; D unclear. Trimming removed 2 bases from V and 6 bases from J, with 11 bases in between. Germline CDR1 and CDR2: SGHDN and FVKESK. The CDR3 totals 13 residues. CDR3 sequence (DNA): TGTGCCAGCAGCCAACTAGGCCTTGGCGAGCAGTACTTC. It specifies CASSQLGLGEQYF. Full variable domain (remainder filled in from reference TRBV14 and TRBJ2-7): EAGVTQFPSHSVIEKGQTVTLRCDPISGHDNLYWYRRVMGKEIKFLLHFVKESKQDESGMPNNRFLAERTGGTYSTLKVQPAELEDSGVYFCASSQLGLGEQYFGPGTRLTVT.

The rearrangement joins TRBV5-6 to TRBJ2-1; 7 bases line up with TRBD1. This CDR3 is built from 15 residues. V lost 0 bases and J lost 4; bases outside the gene matches: 4. Per the germline V gene, CDR1 is SGHDT and CDR2 is YYEEEE. CDR3 coding DNA: TGTGCCAGCAGCTTGGGAACAGGGGAATACAATGAGCAGTTCTTC. This codes for CASSLGTGEYNEQFF.

This chain links TRBV28 with TRBJ1-1, with D unresolved. The CDR3 is made up of 14 amino acids. From germline, CDR1 is MDHEN and CDR2 SYDVKM. The germline V and J ends were trimmed by 7 bases and 0 bases, with 12 bases remaining between them. This chain's CDR3 is CASTRGGMNTEAFF. Here the CDR3 DNA reads TGTGCCAGCACCCGCGGCGGGATGAACACTGAAGCTTTCTTT. Together with reference TRBV28 and TRBJ1-1, the CDR3 gives the full variable domain: DVKVTQSSRYLVKRTGEKVFLECVQDMDHENMFWYRQDPGLGLRLIYFSYDVKMKEKGDIPEGYSVSREKKERFSLILESASTNQTSMYLCASTRGGMNTEAFFGQGTRLTVV.

The V and J genes are TRBV21-1 and TRBJ2-7; the table gives TRBD1 as D, unverified against the DNA. TRBV21-1 is an annotated pseudogene. The length of the CDR3 is 13 residues. The CDR3 reads CASRGQGANEQYF. As DNA, the CDR3 is TGTGCCAGCAGGGGACAGGGGGCGAACGAGCAGTACTTC.

The V and J genes are TRBV6-1 and TRBJ2-2, with 7 nucleotides matching TRBD2. The CDR3 loop spans 15 amino acids. Germline V lookup: CDR1 MNHNS, CDR2 SASEGT. V lost 2 bases and J lost 7; bases outside the gene matches: 7. The CDR3 bases are TGTGCCAGCAGTGAATCACGGGGGAGGGTCGGGGAGCTGTTTTTT. This translates into CASSESRGRVGELFF.

This rearrangement joins TRBV5-1 to TRBJ1-1; no definite D call. In germline, CDR1 is SGHRS, CDR2 YFSETQ. The CDR3 is made up of 15 amino acids. The ends were cut back, 0 bases at V and 2 bases at J, with 11 bases in the middle. For the CDR3, the DNA is TGCGCCAGCAGCTTGGAGAGGATCCCAAACACTGAAGCTTTCTTT. Its protein product is CASSLERIPNTEAFF.

The chain couples TRBV9 to TRBJ1-2; the D gene is possibly TRBD1 (6 bases). The V end was cut by 4 bases, the J end by 5 bases, with 27 bases between. CDR1 and CDR2 from the germline V gene are SGDLS and YYNGEE. CDR3 length equals 18 residues. For the CDR3, the DNA is TGTGCCAGCAGCCTCTCGGGGGGGCGACACTCCTTGGGGTATGGCTACACCTTC. Protein: CASSLSGGRHSLGYGYTF.

The genes are TRBV24-1 and TRBJ2-1, with TRBD2 matching 9 bases. Germline V gene data show CDR1 as KGHDR and CDR2 as SFDVKD. The CDR3 loop spans 15 amino acids. Trimming cost V 7 bases and J 5 bases; bases outside gene matches: 8. CDR3 bases: TGTGCCACCAGAGGAAGCGGGGGGACCCACAATGAGCAGTTCTTC. Protein: CATRGSGGTHNEQFF.

The chain employs TRBV2 and TRBJ2-2, with 9 bases fitting TRBD2. The CDR3 runs to 15 residues. Germline V CDR1 and CDR2: SNHLY, FYNNEI. The V and J ends lost 3 bases and 7 bases, in that order; junction bases with no gene match: 6. CDR3 protein: CASSESRLADGELFF. The CDR3 DNA follows: TGTGCCAGCAGTGAGTCTCGACTAGCGGACGGGGAGCTGTTTTTT. The full variable domain, in which reference TRBV2 and TRBJ2-2 provide the parts outside the CDR3, is EPEVTQTPSHQVTQMGQEVILRCVPISNHLYFYWYRQILGQKVEFLVSFYNNEISEKSEIFDDQFSVERPDGSNFTLKIRSTKLEDSAMYFCASSESRLADGELFFGEGSRLTVL.

V is TRBV6-2 or TRBV6-3 and J is TRBJ2-2; 9 bases map to TRBD1. This CDR3 is 16 amino acids long. Looked up from germline, CDR1 is MNHEY and CDR2 is SVGEGT. J gave up 5 bases and V 6 bases, and 10 bases lay outside the gene matches. CDR3 residues: CASSQTGGAGTGELFF. The CDR3 coding sequence is TGTGCCAGCAGCCAGACAGGGGGGGCCGGAACCGGGGAGCTGTTTTTT.

This chain uses TRBV7-9 with TRBJ2-3; 8 bases fit TRBD2. The ends lost 4 bases at V and 1 base at J; junction bases unmatched: 4. The V gene's germline CDR1 is SEHNR and CDR2 FQNEAQ (reference sequence). This CDR3 region has 15 residues. The CDR3 is CASSSFSGGTDTQYF. CDR3 sequence (DNA): TGTGCCAGCAGCTCGTTTAGCGGGGGCACAGATACGCAGTATTTT.

The rearrangement uses TRBV5-1 and TRBJ2-5; D may be TRBD1 (7 bases). Trimming shortened V by 2 bases and J by 5 bases, and 16 bases separated the two germline ends. The germline V gene encodes CDR1 SGHRS and CDR2 YFSETQ. The CDR3 is 15 residues long. DNA of the CDR3: TGCGCCAGCAGCTTCTGGGGGGACAGATCCGAGACCCAGTACTTC. Translating it yields CASSFWGDRSETQYF.

This rearrangement joins TRBV19 to TRBJ1-2; D is ambiguous. In germline, CDR1 is LNHDA, CDR2 SQIVND (reference sequence). Trimming removed 10 bases at V and 4 bases at J, with 19 bases between. The CDR3 spans 14 residues. The DNA for the CDR3 is TGTGCCACTTCGACCGGGATCGCGGGCTATGGCTACACCTTC. Its protein product is CATSTGIAGYGYTF. The full variable domain, completed using reference TRBV19 and TRBJ1-2, is DGGITQSPKYLFRKEGQNVTLSCEQNLNHDAMYWYRQDPGQGLRLIYYSQIVNDFQKGDIAEGYSVSREKKESFPLTVTSAQKNPTAFYLCATSTGIAGYGYTFGSGTRLTVV.

The genes are TRBV19 and TRBJ1-6, with TRBD1 identical over 10 bases. V trimming: 3 bases; J trimming: 7 bases; junction bases outside the gene matches: 6. CDR3 length: 16 residues. Germline V gives CDR1 LNHDA, CDR2 SQIVND (reference sequence). CDR3 DNA sequence: TGTGCCAGTAGTATTTTCCCGGACAGGGGGAATTCACCCCTCCACTTT. Translating gives CASSIFPDRGNSPLHF.

The chain links TRBV2 to TRBJ1-6; TRBD1 matches 9 bases. From germline, CDR1 is SNHLY and CDR2 FYNNEI. The CDR3 consists of 14 residues. Written as DNA, the CDR3 is TGTGCTACCGAAGGGGGACAGGGTAAATCACCCCTCCACTTT. Residues: CATEGGQGKSPLHF.

V and J are TRBV7-9 and TRBJ2-3, with D unresolved. The length of the CDR3 is 14 residues. Germline-derived CDR1 and CDR2 are SEHNR and FQNEAQ (reference sequence). The V end lost 2 bases, the J end lost 3 bases, and 9 bases lay between the germline ends. The CDR3 DNA sequence: TGTGCCAGCAGCTTAAGGCTAGATACAGATACGCAGTATTTT. This encodes CASSLRLDTDTQYF.

The table lists this clone with a few counts. The gene calls are TRBV6-5 and TRBJ1-3; D is possibly TRBD1 (5 bases). The germline V gene encodes CDR1 MNHEY and CDR2 SVGAGI. CDR3 length: 15 residues. Trimming removed 10 bases at V and 3 bases at J, with 19 bases between. CDR3 DNA sequence: TGTGCCACCCAAAGCGGGGGAGGATTTGGAAACACCATATATTTT. Amino acid sequence: CATQSGGGFGNTIYF.

The CDR3 protein is CASSLEFGAHYGYTF. The CDR3 region has the DNA TGTGCCAGCAGCTTAGAATTTGGGGCCCACTATGGCTACACCTTC. The chain employs TRBV11-2 and TRBJ1-2, with D possibly TRBD1 on 5 matching bases. Germline values: CDR1 SGHAT, CDR2 FQNNGV. V was trimmed by 0 bases and J by 3 bases, leaving 11 bases between them. This CDR3 region has 15 residues.

J is TRBJ1-1 and V is TRBV7-9, with 11 bases fitting TRBD1. The junction had 6 bases not matched to a gene; V was cut back by 1 base and J by 5 bases. This CDR3 contains 16 residues. Germline CDR1 is SEHNR and CDR2 is FQNEAQ (reference sequence). CDR3 sequence reads: CASSLDRTGGRTEAFF. CDR3 DNA sequence: TGTGCCAGCAGCTTAGATAGGACAGGGGGCAGGACTGAAGCTTTCTTT.